These 3 T cell receptor beta chains were all obtained from the same sample, sequenced in a study of early stage breast cancer tumors. Libraries were prepared by immunoSEQ multiplex PCR; TCRdb keeps only in-frame clonotypes and omits some of them. This repertoire shows some 30,000 clones, approximately 85% found once; its top ten account for about a tenth. Specimen: blood. Receptors were obtained from a person aged 50-59 years with breast cancer.

The gene calls are TRBV2 and TRBJ2-7, with no clear D. From germline, CDR1 is SNHLY and CDR2 FYNNEI. Trimming stripped 6 bases from V and 3 bases from J, with 12 bases between. The CDR3 covers 13 residues. The CDR3 DNA reads TGTGCCAGCAGCTCCGACGGCCTCTACGAGCAGTACTTC. Its translation is CASSSDGLYEQYF.

V and J are TRBV5-1 and TRBJ1-1; maybe TRBD1 (5 bases). Trimming left V 4 bases short and J 6 bases short, with 16 bases between. The CDR3 contains 14 residues. The germline gives CDR1 SGHRS, CDR2 YFSETQ. The CDR3 sequence is CASSKTGGTPEAFF. The CDR3 coding sequence is TGCGCCAGCAGCAAGACTGGGGGGACGCCTGAAGCTTTCTTT.

The V call is TRBV14, the J call TRBJ2-2, with D uncertain. Germline CDR1 and CDR2: SGHDN and FVKESK. V lost 0 bases, J lost 6 bases, and 8 bases lay in between. The CDR3 has 14 amino acids. The CDR3 bases are TGTGCCAGCAGCCAAGAGTGGACCGCCGGGGAGCTGTTTTTT. This translates into CASSQEWTAGELFF.